The present T cell receptor beta chain was sequenced within a study of T-cell memory formation after mild COVID-19. Study findings and constraints: Confirmation of SARS-CoV-2 specificity was lacking for second-wave clones peaking day 37. While clones contracting from day 15 to 85 were balanced between CD4 and CD8, later expanders leaned CD4+.

The CDR3 runs 14 residues. The junction had 4 bases not matched to a gene; V was cut back by 5 bases and J by 6 bases. Each CDR3 protein gets one entry after TCRdb re-called the 5' RACE reads with MiXCR. The sample yields roughly 350,000 distinct CDR3 sequences, about 21% seen once. In this sample, this clonotype turned up a few times. Its antigen is as yet unknown. The TCR comes from an adult woman who had mild COVID-19 (a few samples of this study predate the infection). Cell type and time point are not known. Sequencing was carried out using PBMCs or a T cell subset sorted from them (not recorded which). The gene calls are TRBV12-3 or TRBV12-4 and TRBJ1-4; 9 bases fit TRBD1. The CDR3 nucleotides are TGTGCCAGCAGTCCGGGACAGGGCGATGAAAAACTGTTTTTT. Translating gives CASSPGQGDEKLFF.